This T cell receptor (beta chain) is from a study of T cells after yellow fever vaccination. Study at large: Libraries from low-cell-number fractions were prepared with the SMART-Seq v4 Ultra Low Input RNA kit.

The CDR3 loop spans 13 amino acids. Germline trimming cut 3 bases from V and 2 bases from J; bases unmatched to any gene: 2. The germline V gene encodes CDR1 DFQATT and CDR2 SNEGSKA (reference sequence). This clonotype was detected a few times. The target antigen is unknown. Points from the study as a whole: Across the CD4 and CD8 compartments, a small share of clonotypes was present in both. Sorted repertoires could include abundant contaminating clonotypes from bulk cells. Peaking on day 5 versus 15, the secondary response was faster but weaker.

TCRdb independently ran MiXCR on the 5' RACE reads; one entry per CDR3 protein. The table includes about 300,000 distinct CDR3 sequences, roughly 6.8% detected once. The sequence was obtained from a man younger than 35 who received the YFV17D yellow fever vaccine. The specimen comprised PBMCs, sampled roughly 47 days after the first yellow fever vaccination. The chain uses TRBV20-1 and TRBJ2-7; 9 bases line up with TRBD2. The CDR3 reads CSASSGGPYEQYF. The CDR3 DNA is TGCAGTGCTAGTAGCGGGGGACCCTACGAGCAGTACTTC.